This TCR beta chain derives from a study of human T cells and chemical hapten exposure. Looking at the study overall: Sensitization used 2% DPC on 2 cm by 2 cm upper inner arm skin. The study, taken as a whole, reports: There were significantly more large CDR3 similarity clusters among expanded TCRs than among controls.

Worth noting for this clonotype: The antigen remains undetermined. The CDR3 ends on some other residue instead of the conserved phenylalanine or tryptophan, so this is likely a read error.

Unique molecular identifiers were affixed to discrete cDNA molecules within the library. Each CDR3 protein is one row after TCRdb ran MiXCR on the RACE reads. Among around 70,000 distinct CDR3 sequences, around 10% were seen once, and the ten largest hold roughly 1.5%. The V gene end was trimmed by 4 bases and the J gene end by 4 bases; junction bases not matched to a gene: 5. Germline CDR1 is MNHEY and CDR2 is SVGEGT. CDR3 length: 14 amino acids. Documented time point: patch test 3, about 24 weeks after DPC sensitization. The treatment denotes: therapeutic diphenylcyclopropenone sensitization with weekly scalp DPC. Blood draws came first, before each patch test.

Sequencing used whole blood, obtained in connection with sensitization to the hapten diphenylcyclopropenone (DPC). The clonotype was recovered from a woman aged 45 to 65 with alopecia areata. Some clones in this sample may be carry-over from other donors' samples. This chain joins TRBV6-2 or TRBV6-3 and TRBJ1-1; 8 bases are a match to TRBD1. The CDR3 here is CASSSLTGVTEAFY. In DNA, the CDR3 is TGTGCCAGCAGTTCATTGACAGGGGTCACTGAAGCTTTCTAT.